A single TCR beta chain is shown here with its context. Its antigen is not yet known. Base quality data are lacking; no much larger clone is found one base away. The library was generated by the immunoSEQ multiplex PCR assay. For the original study's pipeline: A statistical classification framework was built to diagnose cytomegalovirus status from the catalog of TCR beta chain sequences. TCRdb re-hosts the immuneACCESS table, in-frame sequences only. Its copies lack some clones; in the studies checked, an unresolved V gene accounts for under half of them, and the cause for the rest is not known. V and J calls plus clone size are reproduced from that table; the DNA served to infer D and trimming. A total of about 330,000 clones appear in this sample, roughly 90% of them only once. Roughly 1.2% of the sample goes to the ten largest clones. The data belong to a study of cytomegalovirus exposure and HLA in healthy donors (dated by TCRdb to 2016 to 2017). Broadly, across the study: According to a later analysis, one platform produced both the 100 to 150 validation repertoires and the 666 repertoires of the first cohort. The study aimed to test whether cataloging public T cell receptors could reveal signatures of past pathogen exposure. In addition to the first cohort of approximately 650 subjects, a separate validation cohort of approximately 110 different subjects was used. High-throughput TCR immunosequencing, statistical association of individual TCRs with disease status, and machine learning were combined to predict cytomegalovirus infection status. Study-level results and caveats: A total of roughly 160 TCR beta chains were listed by the study as associated with cytomegalovirus. In vitro tests confirmed that a few of the cytomegalovirus-associated TCR beta chains recognize cytomegalovirus antigens. In a later analysis, TCRs clustered in the first cohort were found to also tend to co-occur in the roughly 120 validation repertoires, with around 94% of cluster scores above 0. The classifier was reported to diagnose cytomegalovirus status with high specificity and sensitivity in both the original and validation cohorts. All 120 or so repertoires were used to score co-occurrence in the validation cohort in a later analysis, because that analysis had no HLA typing for the cohort. Most TCR sequences were observed very rarely across donors, whereas some public TCRs were present in many individuals. It was suggested by the authors that the approach could potentially be generalized to other disease states and immunological phenotypes.

According to the germline V gene, CDR1 reads MDHEN and CDR2 reads SYDVKM. Clipping removes 5 bases from V and 5 bases from J, with 7 as the unmatched junction base count. The CDR3 holds 15 amino acids from the cysteine to the phenylalanine. CDR3 DNA only is kept here, 45 bases in frame from base 1. Separate from the approximately 670-subject first cohort, the validation cohort of 120 subjects was the group to which the donors belonged. The receptor's source is a woman aged 25 to 39 in good health and CMV-seropositive. Sequencing was carried out using PBMCs. The chain was built from TRBV28 and TRBJ1-4, with 8 central nucleotides matching TRBD1. In nucleotide form, the sequence is TGTGCCAGCAGTCCCGGACAGGGCCGGAATGAAAAACTGTTTTTT. Translated, it gives CASSPGQGRNEKLFF. The reference TRBV28 and TRBJ1-4 proteins fill in what lies around the CDR3, so the full variable domain reads DVKVTQSSRYLVKRTGEKVFLECVQDMDHENMFWYRQDPGLGLRLIYFSYDVKMKEKGDIPEGYSVSREKKERFSLILESASTNQTSMYLCASSPGQGRNEKLFFGSGTQLSVL.